These 12 T cell receptor beta chains were sequenced from one sample in a study of blood T cell repertoires in COVID-19. Profiled with immunoSEQ multiplex PCR; TCRdb holds only in-frame clones, not every one. Here the sample spans 130,000 to 150,000 clones, over 75% being singletons. The sequenced sample consisted of peripheral blood. The receptors were gathered from a woman aged 55-69 years with COVID-19, enrolled during active disease.

The chain joins TRBV19 to TRBJ2-7; possible D gene TRBD1, 5 bases. The germline V gene encodes CDR1 LNHDA and CDR2 SQIVND (reference sequence). V was pared by 4 bases and J by 9 bases, with 16 bases between. The CDR3 length is 13 residues. The chain's CDR3 is CASSRDYRQTQYF. The CDR3 nucleotides read TGTGCCAGTAGTAGGGATTATCGACAGACGCAGTACTTC. The entire variable domain, with the rest obtained from reference TRBV19 and TRBJ2-7, is as follows: DGGITQSPKYLFRKEGQNVTLSCEQNLNHDAMYWYRQDPGQGLRLIYYSQIVNDFQKGDIAEGYSVSREKKESFPLTVTSAQKNPTAFYLCASSRDYRQTQYFGPGTRLTVT.

This chain uses TRBV5-1 with TRBJ2-1; D may be TRBD2 (5 bases). Per the germline V gene, CDR1 is SGHRS and CDR2 is YFSETQ. The V end was cut by 4 bases, the J end by 8 bases, with 16 bases between. The CDR3 runs to 14 residues. As DNA, the CDR3 is TGCGCCAGCAGCGGTGGACTGGAGGTAGATGAGCAGTTCTTC. Translating it yields CASSGGLEVDEQFF.

The rearrangement links TRBV30 to TRBJ1-3; the D gene is possibly TRBD1 (5 bases). The CDR3 is 12 residues long. Germline V lookup: CDR1 GTSNPN, CDR2 SVGIG (reference sequence). Trimming shortened V by 4 bases and J by 7 bases, and 11 bases separated the two germline ends. The CDR3 spells CAWTRGCNTIYF. In nucleotides, the CDR3 is TGTGCCTGGACAAGGGGATGCAACACCATATATTTT.

The CDR3, as DNA: TGTGCCAGCAGCTCCAACGGCTGGGCCAATCAGCCCCAGCATTTT. Translation: CASSSNGWANQPQHF. The V gene is TRBV7-8, the J gene TRBJ1-5; D gene uncertain. CDR1 and CDR2 (germline): SGHVS, FQNEAQ. V dropped 4 bases and J dropped 3 bases, with 13 bases sitting between them. The CDR3 covers 15 residues.

This clone was detected once. The rearrangement links TRBV27 to TRBJ1-1; no clear D. CDR1 and CDR2 from the germline V gene are MNHEY and SMNVEV (reference sequence). V was shortened by 3 bases and J by 6 bases, with 17 bases between the two germline ends. The CDR3 runs 15 residues. CDR3 DNA sequence: TGTGCCAGCAGTTTCGACGGGCCCCCGAGGGCTGAAGCTTTCTTT. Encoded protein: CASSFDGPPRAEAFF.

The chain couples TRBV5-6 to TRBJ2-5; 10 nucleotides align to TRBD1. Germline V gives CDR1 SGHDT, CDR2 YYEEEE. The CDR3 contains 15 residues. J was trimmed by 0 bases and V by 4 bases; bases with no gene match: 3. The CDR3 is CASSPGQGNQETQYF. For the CDR3, the DNA is TGTGCCAGCAGCCCGGGACAGGGGAACCAAGAGACCCAGTACTTC.

The chain recombines TRBV3-1 (or the pseudogene TRBV3-2) with TRBJ2-5, with a weak D call TRBD2 (5 bases). This CDR3 has 16 amino acids. V lost 0 bases, J lost 4 bases, and 15 bases lay in between. Germline-derived CDR1 and CDR2 are LGHDT and YNNKEL (reference sequence). This chain's CDR3 is CASSQEGAAPRETQYF. Written as DNA, the CDR3 is TGTGCCAGCAGCCAAGAGGGAGCGGCCCCCCGAGAGACCCAGTACTTC.

This chain links TRBV7-8 with TRBJ1-2; weak D call: TRBD1 (5 bases). The V and J ends lost 2 bases and 7 bases respectively, with 20 bases between them. Germline loops: CDR1 SGHVS, CDR2 FQNEAQ. The CDR3 covers 16 residues. The CDR3 region has the DNA TGTGCCAGCAGCTTATCACGGGGGACCCCTTTGGGTGGCTACACCTTC. This translates into CASSLSRGTPLGGYTF.

V gene TRBV6-5 combines with J gene TRBJ1-6; 9 nucleotides agree with TRBD1. CDR1 MNHEY and CDR2 SVGAGI come from the germline V gene. CDR3 length equals 15 residues. V lost 3 bases and J lost 10; bases outside the gene matches: 7. The CDR3 loop reads CASSYYTGGRSPLHF. CDR3 nucleotide sequence: TGTGCCAGCAGTTATTACACAGGGGGCCGGTCACCCCTCCACTTT.

The rearrangement links TRBV11-2 to TRBJ2-5, with 9 bases aligning to TRBD1. There are 13 residues in the CDR3. Germline V gene lookup returns CDR1 SGHAT and CDR2 FQNNGV. The J segment lost 5 bases and the V segment lost 8 bases, leaving 6 bases of the junction unmatched. The CDR3 region is CASGQGFQETQYF. CDR3 sequence (DNA): TGTGCCAGCGGACAGGGGTTTCAGGAGACCCAGTACTTC. The full variable domain, completed using reference TRBV11-2 and TRBJ2-5, is EAGVAQSPRYKIIEKRQSVAFWCNPISGHATLYWYQQILGQGPKLLIQFQNNGVVDDSQLPKDRFSAERLKGVDSTLKIQPAKLEDSAVYLCASGQGFQETQYFGPGTRLLVL.

The V call is TRBV18, the J call TRBJ2-7, with unresolved D. V lost 2 bases and J lost 3, with 17 bases in between. The CDR3 length is 16 residues. Germline loops: CDR1 KGHSH, CDR2 LQKENI. Here the CDR3 reads CASSPSRFDIYYEQYF. The DNA of the CDR3 is TGTGCCAGCTCACCATCCCGATTTGACATTTACTACGAGCAGTACTTC.

This clone was seen more than once but under ten times. V gene TRBV19 combines with J gene TRBJ1-2, with 10 positions matching TRBD1. Per the germline V gene, CDR1 is LNHDA and CDR2 is SQIVND (reference sequence). The CDR3 runs to 15 residues. Unmatched junction bases numbered 11, after V lost 8 bases and J lost 5 bases. The CDR3 loop is CASGVRQGAGYGYTF. The CDR3, as DNA: TGTGCCAGTGGAGTAAGACAGGGGGCAGGGTATGGCTACACCTTC. Full variable domain (remainder filled in from reference TRBV19 and TRBJ1-2): DGGITQSPKYLFRKEGQNVTLSCEQNLNHDAMYWYRQDPGQGLRLIYYSQIVNDFQKGDIAEGYSVSREKKESFPLTVTSAQKNPTAFYLCASGVRQGAGYGYTFGSGTRLTVV.